The source of this T cell receptor (beta chain) is a study of breast tumors, draining lymph nodes, adjacent tissues. Samples came from axillary lymph nodes draining the breast cancer. TCRdb itself ran the multiplex PCR reads through MiXCR, one entry per CDR3 protein. In the table there are around 170,000 distinct CDR3 sequences, approximately 30% of which are singletons. Notes on this clonotype: Its antigen is undetermined.

Study findings and constraints: Compared with lymph nodes, tumors were less diverse; compared with nontumor tissue, more.

Germline values: CDR1 SGHTA, CDR2 FQGNSA. This CDR3 is built from 16 residues. Trimming left V 1 base short and J 5 bases short, with 17 bases between. The sequencing input was axillary lymph node tissue. The TCR originated in a female donor with breast cancer. Some clones in this sample may be carry-over from other donors' samples. This rearrangement joins TRBV7-2 to TRBJ2-5; tentatively, D is TRBD2 (5 bases). The chain's CDR3 is CASSLGGSVAGETQYF. CDR3 nucleotides: TGTGCCAGCAGCTTAGGGGGTAGCGTGGCCGGGGAGACCCAGTACTTC.